This T cell receptor beta chain was sequenced during a study of blood T cells in healthy people across ages. General study results and limits: With naive T cell percentage, TCR beta diversity showed a strong correlation. With age, beta diversity per million T cells declined roughly linearly, significantly by 40 to 50.

Together with a sample-barcoded 5' primer, a J-beta primer mix was included in a second PCR lasting about 7 to 12 cycles. TCRdb passed the 5' RACE reads through MiXCR, listing each CDR3 protein once. The table records some 780,000 distinct CDR3 sequences, around three fifths of them present only once. The CDR3 covers 14 residues. CDR1 and CDR2 from the germline V gene are DFQATT and SNEGSKA (reference sequence). With 1 base clipped from V and 6 bases from J, the junction kept 4 bases outside the gene matches. This clonotype was detected a few times. Its antigen is not known. Collection of approximately 9.3 milliliters of peripheral blood was performed for each donor.

Sample: blood. The chain joins TRBV20-1 to TRBJ2-7; TRBD2 agrees at 12 bases. The sequence was obtained from a man aged 40-50 years in good health. The CDR3 sequence: CSARAGLAGSEQYF. The CDR3 DNA is TGCAGTGCTAGAGCCGGACTAGCGGGAAGCGAGCAGTACTTC.